A selection of T cell receptor beta chains follows, all from one sample in a study of CD8+ T cells in alopecia areata. Profiling relied on immunoSEQ multiplex PCR, and the TCRdb table lists in-frame clones only, not all of them. The sample holds around 70,000 clones, about 30% seen once. Sequenced material: CD8+ T cells sorted from blood, taken at week 4, from a patient treated with tofacitinib. These receptors were collected from a human donor with alopecia areata. Each CDR3 is given with its conserved first and last residue. The D gene is left open where the match is weak. Only some rows state a clone size, as once, few, many or a class for expanded clones.

V gene: TRBV7-9; D gene: TRBD2; J gene: TRBJ2-7; clone size: -; CDR3 protein: CASSPPGGDYEQYF; CDR3 DNA: TGTGCCAGCAGCCCCCCGGGGGGGGACTACGAGCAGTACTTC
V gene: TRBV27; D gene: TRBD1; J gene: TRBJ2-7; clone size: few; CDR3 protein: CASSFGTVPYEQYF; CDR3 DNA: TGTGCCAGCAGCTTCGGGACAGTCCCCTACGAGCAGTACTTC
V gene: TRBV9; D gene: -; J gene: TRBJ2-5; clone size: few; CDR3 protein: CASSVDGETQYF; CDR3 DNA: TGTGCCAGCAGCGTAGATGGAGAGACCCAGTACTTC
V gene: TRBV2; D gene: TRBD1; J gene: TRBJ2-6; clone size: -; CDR3 protein: CASSEDGRDSSGANVLTF; CDR3 DNA: TGTGCCAGCAGTGAAGACGGCAGGGACAGCTCTGGGGCCAACGTCCTGACTTTC
V gene: TRBV5-1; D gene: -; J gene: TRBJ2-6; clone size: few; CDR3 protein: CASSTGSGANVLTF; CDR3 DNA: TGCGCCAGCAGCACAGGGTCTGGGGCCAACGTCCTGACTTTC
V gene: TRBV5-1; D gene: -; J gene: TRBJ2-7; clone size: -; CDR3 protein: CASSLGEEQYF; CDR3 DNA: TGCGCCAGCAGCTTGGGAGAGGAGCAGTACTTC
V gene: TRBV11-2; D gene: -; J gene: TRBJ2-7; clone size: -; CDR3 protein: CASSLGVEQYF; CDR3 DNA: TGTGCCAGCAGCTTAGGGGTCGAGCAGTACTTC
V gene: TRBV29-1; D gene: -; J gene: TRBJ1-1; clone size: -; CDR3 protein: CSVVSAEAFF; CDR3 DNA: TGCAGCGTTGTTTCGGCTGAAGCTTTCTTT
V gene: TRBV2; D gene: -; J gene: TRBJ1-1; clone size: -; CDR3 protein: CASSGLSAFF; CDR3 DNA: TGTGCCAGCAGCGGACTGTCCGCTTTCTTT
V gene: TRBV30; D gene: -; J gene: TRBJ2-7; clone size: -; CDR3 protein: CAWSVWSADEQYF; CDR3 DNA: TGTGCCTGGAGTGTTTGGTCGGCAGACGAGCAGTACTTC
V gene: TRBV29-1; D gene: -; J gene: TRBJ2-7; clone size: -; CDR3 protein: CSVEDLGAREQYF; CDR3 DNA: TGCAGCGTTGAAGATCTGGGAGCCAGGGAGCAGTACTTC
V gene: TRBV4-3; D gene: -; J gene: TRBJ2-2; clone size: -; CDR3 protein: CASSQGRENTGELFF; CDR3 DNA: TGCGCCAGCAGCCAAGGACGGGAGAACACCGGGGAGCTGTTTTTT
V gene: TRBV5-6; D gene: TRBD1; J gene: TRBJ2-3; clone size: few; CDR3 protein: CASTETGLDTQYF; CDR3 DNA: TGTGCCAGCACCGAGACAGGGCTGGATACGCAGTATTTT
V gene: TRBV6-4; D gene: -; J gene: TRBJ2-6; clone size: -; CDR3 protein: CASRPPGDQKAGANVLTF; CDR3 DNA: TGTGCCAGCAGGCCACCGGGAGATCAAAAGGCTGGGGCCAACGTCCTGACTTTC
V gene: TRBV29-1; D gene: -; J gene: TRBJ2-3; clone size: few; CDR3 protein: CSVEDSGRVYTDTQYF; CDR3 DNA: TGCAGCGTTGAAGATTCGGGCAGGGTATACACAGATACGCAGTATTTT
V gene: TRBV29-1; D gene: -; J gene: TRBJ1-1; clone size: few; CDR3 protein: CSVQGTEAFF; CDR3 DNA: TGCAGCGTCCAGGGCACTGAAGCTTTCTTT
V gene: TRBV29-1; D gene: TRBD1; J gene: TRBJ1-1; clone size: -; CDR3 protein: CSVSWARRDSDTEAFF; CDR3 DNA: TGCAGCGTTTCATGGGCCCGTCGGGACAGCGACACTGAAGCTTTCTTT
V gene: TRBV27; D gene: TRBD2; J gene: TRBJ2-7; clone size: -; CDR3 protein: CASSLGLGLAYEQYF; CDR3 DNA: TGTGCCAGCAGTTTAGGGTTAGGACTAGCCTACGAGCAGTACTTC
V gene: TRBV5-6; D gene: -; J gene: TRBJ2-6; clone size: -; CDR3 protein: CASSFGSGANVLTF; CDR3 DNA: TGTGCCAGCAGCTTTGGGTCTGGGGCCAACGTCCTGACTTTC
V gene: TRBV11-1; D gene: TRBD2; J gene: TRBJ2-3; clone size: once; CDR3 protein: CASSSGTSGRGDTQYF; CDR3 DNA: TGTGCCAGCAGCTCTGGGACTAGCGGGAGAGGGGATACGCAGTATTTT
V gene: TRBV7-2; D gene: -; J gene: TRBJ2-7; clone size: -; CDR3 protein: CASSLEGVDGYYEQYF; CDR3 DNA: TGTGCCAGCAGCTTAGAAGGGGTCGACGGTTACTACGAGCAGTACTTC
V gene: TRBV9; D gene: -; J gene: TRBJ2-1; clone size: -; CDR3 protein: CASSVSPTRASYNEQFF; CDR3 DNA: TGTGCCAGCAGCGTTTCACCGACCCGGGCCAGCTACAATGAGCAGTTCTTC
V gene: TRBV29-1; D gene: -; J gene: TRBJ2-5; clone size: few; CDR3 protein: CSVDRTYQETQYF; CDR3 DNA: TGCAGCGTTGATAGGACTTACCAAGAGACCCAGTACTTC
V gene: TRBV2; D gene: -; J gene: TRBJ2-7; clone size: -; CDR3 protein: CASSESLYEQYF; CDR3 DNA: TGTGCCAGCAGTGAATCCCTTTACGAGCAGTACTTC
V gene: TRBV7-9; D gene: TRBD2; J gene: TRBJ2-3; clone size: few; CDR3 protein: CASSGTSGRSSTDTQYF; CDR3 DNA: TGTGCCAGCAGCGGCACCAGCGGGAGATCTAGCACAGATACGCAGTATTTT
V gene: TRBV7-3; D gene: -; J gene: TRBJ2-5; clone size: few; CDR3 protein: CASSSPGTGRQETQYF; CDR3 DNA: TGTGCCAGCAGCTCCCCTGGGACTGGAAGACAAGAGACCCAGTACTTC
V gene: TRBV4-1; D gene: -; J gene: TRBJ2-2; clone size: -; CDR3 protein: CASSQSQGGDYDGELFF; CDR3 DNA: TGCGCCAGCAGCCAAAGCCAAGGGGGGGACTACGACGGGGAGCTGTTTTTT
V gene: TRBV29-1; D gene: TRBD2; J gene: TRBJ2-1; clone size: -; CDR3 protein: CSVGTGGSHNEQFF; CDR3 DNA: TGCAGCGTTGGGACCGGGGGGTCCCACAATGAGCAGTTCTTC
V gene: TRBV29-1; D gene: -; J gene: TRBJ1-2; clone size: few; CDR3 protein: CSGWTVDDYGYTF; CDR3 DNA: TGCAGCGGCTGGACAGTCGATGACTATGGCTACACCTTC
V gene: TRBV30; D gene: TRBD1; J gene: TRBJ2-3; clone size: few; CDR3 protein: CAWSVSPRQGDTQYF; CDR3 DNA: TGTGCCTGGAGTGTATCCCCTCGACAGGGAGATACGCAGTATTTT
V gene: TRBV6-1; D gene: -; J gene: TRBJ2-7; clone size: many; CDR3 protein: CASSGQVGIYEQYF; CDR3 DNA: TGTGCCAGCAGTGGACAGGTTGGGATCTACGAGCAGTACTTC
V gene: TRBV29-1; D gene: -; J gene: TRBJ2-3; clone size: few; CDR3 protein: CSVEAGYGTDTQYF; CDR3 DNA: TGCAGCGTTGAAGCAGGGTACGGCACAGATACGCAGTATTTT
V gene: TRBV29-1; D gene: TRBD2; J gene: TRBJ2-1; clone size: few; CDR3 protein: CSAGLVNNNEQFF; CDR3 DNA: TGCAGCGCCGGACTAGTGAACAACAATGAGCAGTTCTTC
V gene: TRBV5-1; D gene: TRBD2; J gene: TRBJ2-7; clone size: -; CDR3 protein: CASSLGLAGDEQYF; CDR3 DNA: TGCGCCAGCAGCTTAGGACTAGCGGGAGACGAGCAGTACTTC
V gene: TRBV29-1; D gene: -; J gene: TRBJ2-7; clone size: -; CDR3 protein: CSVEGVGGSYEQYF; CDR3 DNA: TGCAGCGTTGAAGGGGTAGGGGGGTCCTACGAGCAGTACTTC
V gene: TRBV2; D gene: TRBD2; J gene: TRBJ2-7; clone size: -; CDR3 protein: CASTYSGSGYEQYF; CDR3 DNA: TGTGCCAGCACTTATAGCGGGAGTGGGTACGAGCAGTACTTC
V gene: TRBV9; D gene: -; J gene: TRBJ2-5; clone size: -; CDR3 protein: CASSVDPGVRETQYF; CDR3 DNA: TGTGCCAGCAGCGTAGATCCGGGAGTCAGGGAGACCCAGTACTTC
V gene: TRBV29-1; D gene: -; J gene: TRBJ1-2; clone size: few; CDR3 protein: CSVETELGGYTF; CDR3 DNA: TGCAGCGTGGAGACAGAGCTGGGCGGCTACACCTTC
V gene: TRBV29-1; D gene: -; J gene: TRBJ2-1; clone size: few; CDR3 protein: CSVDGQTLSSYNEQFF; CDR3 DNA: TGCAGCGTTGATGGGCAGACTCTGTCCTCCTACAATGAGCAGTTCTTC
V gene: TRBV14; D gene: -; J gene: TRBJ2-5; clone size: few; CDR3 protein: CASSPWEDSKETQYF; CDR3 DNA: TGTGCCAGCAGCCCATGGGAGGACAGTAAAGAGACCCAGTACTTC
V gene: TRBV2; D gene: TRBD1; J gene: TRBJ2-6; clone size: -; CDR3 protein: CASSGDRASGANVLTF; CDR3 DNA: TGTGCCAGCAGCGGGGACAGGGCCTCTGGGGCCAACGTCCTGACTTTC